This T cell receptor (beta chain) was profiled in a study of Graves' ophthalmopathy and Graves' hyperthyroidism. TCR beta CDR3 amplification used RNA transcripts. Following a first-round RT-PCR that used HTBI primers, a second-round multiplex PCR was carried out. TCRdb re-called the multiplex PCR reads with MiXCR, one entry per CDR3 protein. The data contain hundreds of thousands of distinct CDR3 sequences, over 20% of them seen just once; the ten biggest clones take up more than 5.5%. V shed 7 bases, J shed 0 bases, and the junction held 5 bases outside the gene matches. The CDR3 runs to 13 residues. CDR1 is SQVTM and CDR2 is ANQGSEA in the germline V gene. This clonotype appeared many times.

The chain is built from TRBV29-1 and TRBJ1-1, with 7 bases fitting TRBD1. Source material: peripheral blood. This TCR was recovered from a woman under 30 with stable Graves' hyperthyroidism. Some clones in this sample may be carry-over from other donors' samples. This CDR3 is CSAWGQMNTEAFF. CDR3 coding DNA: TGCAGCGCCTGGGGACAGATGAACACTGAAGCTTTCTTT. The variable domain in full, completed from reference TRBV29-1 and TRBJ1-1, reads SAVISQKPSRDICQRGTSLTIQCQVDSQVTMMFWYRQQPGQSLTLIATANQGSEATYESGFVIDKFPISRPNLTFSTLTVSNMSPEDSSIYLCSAWGQMNTEAFFGQGTRLTVV.